This TCR beta chain originates from a study of shared clonotypes between healthy human individuals. Study findings and constraints: Rarefaction gave evidence that sorted-subset sequencing remained incomplete despite large depth. With a handful of donors compared, 4% to 5% of naive CD4 clonotypes were shared.

In this sample, this clone turned up once. Its antigen is still unknown. CDR1 is MDHEN, CDR2 SYDVKM, per germline. V lost 6 bases and J lost 12, with 21 bases in between. The CDR3 is 14 residues long. CD8 memory cells included CD45RO+ cells plus CCR7-negative CD45RA+ TemRA cells. The authors' processing: Without quality scores, immunoSEQ junctional reads could not be filtered like full-length reads. Clones were read by immunoSEQ multiplex PCR, and TCRdb kept only the in-frame ones, dropping some. Clone size and the V and J calls come from that table; the DNA yielded D and trimming. The sample holds approximately 120,000 clones, under 70% seen once.

J is TRBJ2-1 and V is TRBV28, with a tentative D call TRBD1 (6 bases). The receptor was isolated from a woman aged 25 to 39 in good health. Material for sequencing was memory CD8+ T cells sorted from blood. Subset in this sample: CD45RO+ cells pooled with CCR7-negative TemRA cells. CDR3 sequence: CASRGRDTNPGQFF. The CDR3, as DNA: TGTGCCAGCAGGGGCCGGGACACAAATCCGGGGCAGTTCTTC.